This TCR beta chain was found in a study of blood T cell repertoires in COVID-19. Study-wide context: There were acute and convalescent COVID-19 samples, and they came from the United States, Italy and Spain.

Trimming at V came to 6 bases and at J to 4 bases, leaving 7 bases not matched to a gene. CDR3 length equals 14 residues. In germline, CDR1 is MNHEY, CDR2 SVGAGI. The protocol was immunoSEQ multiplex PCR, while the TCRdb copy is restricted to in-frame clones and leaves out a portion. The table has 390,000 or so clones, 90% seen once; the top ten hold about 7%. The sample comprised peripheral blood. The J gene is TRBJ1-2, the V gene TRBV6-5, with 8 bases that match TRBD1. The receptor comes from a man aged 18 to 29 with active or convalescent COVID-19. As DNA, the CDR3 is TGTGCCAGCAGGATCCCCACAGGGGGCTATGGCTACACCTTC. Its translation is CASRIPTGGYGYTF.